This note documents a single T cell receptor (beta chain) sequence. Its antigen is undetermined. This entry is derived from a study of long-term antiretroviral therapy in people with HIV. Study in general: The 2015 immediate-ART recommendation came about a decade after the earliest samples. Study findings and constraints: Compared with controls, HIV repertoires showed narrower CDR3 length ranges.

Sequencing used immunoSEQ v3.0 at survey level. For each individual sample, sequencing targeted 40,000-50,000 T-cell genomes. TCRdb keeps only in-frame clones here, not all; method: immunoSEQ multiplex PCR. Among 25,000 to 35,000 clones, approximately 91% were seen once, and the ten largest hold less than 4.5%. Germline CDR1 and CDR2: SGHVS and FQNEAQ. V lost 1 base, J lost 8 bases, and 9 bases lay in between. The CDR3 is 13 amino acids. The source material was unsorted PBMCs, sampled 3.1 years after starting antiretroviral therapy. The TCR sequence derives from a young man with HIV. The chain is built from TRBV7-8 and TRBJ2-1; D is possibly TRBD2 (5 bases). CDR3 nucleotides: TGTGCCAGCAGCTTAGTGGGAGTACATGAGCAGTTCTTC. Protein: CASSLVGVHEQFF.